This TCR beta chain was recovered during a study of early T cells in non-severe SARS-CoV-2 infection. CDR1 MNHNS and CDR2 SASEGT come from the germline V gene. This CDR3 comprises 16 residues. V lost 1 base to trimming and J lost 0 bases, with 10 bases between them. TCRdb recomputed calls from the 5' RACE reads with MiXCR, one row per CDR3 protein. The repertoire includes around 81,000 distinct CDR3 sequences, 13% to 15% of them detected once, and approximately 11% sits in the top ten. Concerning this clonotype itself: As yet, its antigen is unknown.

Study outcomes and limitations: Matching with VDJdb favored anti-spike CD8 responses (missing private and CD4 specificities).

The rearrangement uses TRBV6-1 and TRBJ1-5; the D gene is possibly TRBD1 (5 bases). This TCR was sampled from an adult who was a healthcare worker with PCR-confirmed SARS-CoV-2 infection or an uninfected control (not recorded which). The source material was whole blood. CDR3 protein: CASSEETVDSNQPQHF. The CDR3 nucleotides read TGTGCCAGCAGTGAAGAGACAGTAGATAGCAATCAGCCCCAGCATTTT.